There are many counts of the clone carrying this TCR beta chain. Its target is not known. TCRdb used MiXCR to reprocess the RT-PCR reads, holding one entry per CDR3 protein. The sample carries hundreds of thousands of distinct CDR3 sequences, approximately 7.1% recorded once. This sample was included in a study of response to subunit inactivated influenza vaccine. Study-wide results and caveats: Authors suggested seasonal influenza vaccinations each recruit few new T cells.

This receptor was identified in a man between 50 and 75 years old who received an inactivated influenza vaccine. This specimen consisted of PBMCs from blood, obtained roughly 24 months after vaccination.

This CDR3 is CSALDTANYGYTF. CDR3 DNA: TGCAGCGCCCTGGACACCGCTAACTATGGCTACACCTTC. The chain employs TRBV29-1 and TRBJ1-2, with D perhaps TRBD1 (5 bases). The germline gives CDR1 SQVTM, CDR2 ANQGSEA. The CDR3 is 13 residues long. The germline V and J ends were trimmed by 7 bases and 0 bases, with 12 bases remaining between them.